The source of this TCR beta chain is a study of control samples from healthy donors and cancer patients. The data were produced by immunoSEQ multiplex PCR, yet TCRdb's version contains in-frame clones alone and is incomplete. Counted here are some 79,000 clones, approximately 84% occurring once; the ten biggest clones make up under 5%. This clone turned up a few times. Trimming stripped 0 bases from V and 5 bases from J, with 14 bases between. Germline assignment: CDR1 SGHDT and CDR2 YYEEEE. This CDR3 is 15 amino acids long. This sequence was found in a woman between 45 and 65 years old in good health. The gene calls are TRBV5-6 and TRBJ1-2; D not resolved. Material: blood. This CDR3 is CASSLVEAESYGYTF. The CDR3 coding sequence is TGTGCCAGCAGCTTGGTTGAGGCAGAATCATATGGCTACACCTTC.